What follows are 6 T cell receptor beta chains derived from one specimen sequenced in a study of T cells in Graves' hyperthyroidism and ophthalmopathy. The investigators amplified TCR beta CDR3 regions from RNA transcripts. The primer set for the first-round RT-PCR of the TCR CDR3 was HTBI. TCRdb re-derived calls from the multiplex PCR reads in MiXCR, one entry per CDR3 protein. The sample carries hundreds of thousands of distinct CDR3 sequences, roughly 40% recorded once. Sequenced material: blood. All receptors come from a man younger than 30 with Graves' hyperthyroidism.

With regard to this clonotype: Just one base apart from a much larger clone, this may be a read error. The chain has TRBV29-1 and TRBJ2-7; D is unclear. The V end lost 2 bases, the J end lost 3 bases, and 11 bases lay between the germline ends. Germline V CDR1 and CDR2: SQVTM, ANQGSEA. The CDR3 contains 13 residues. The CDR3: CSVENPANYEQYF. Here the CDR3 DNA reads TGCAGCGTTGAAAACCCAGCGAACTACGAGCAGTACTTC.

The table lists this clonotype with many counts. The chain links TRBV9 to TRBJ2-6; D gene ambiguous. The CDR3 covers 15 residues. Germline CDR1 and CDR2: SGDLS and YYNGEE. The ends were cut back, 3 bases at V and 1 base at J, with 8 bases in the middle. CDR3 sequence reads: CASSDTTSGANVLTF. The CDR3 nucleotides are TGTGCCAGCAGCGACACGACGTCTGGGGCCAACGTCCTGACTTTC.

The chain links TRBV29-1 to TRBJ2-7; 7 bases match TRBD1. Germline V gene data show CDR1 as SQVTM and CDR2 as ANQGSEA. The CDR3 extends over 12 amino acids. CDR3 protein: CTPDRTPYEQYF. DNA of the CDR3: TGCACCCCGGACAGGACCCCCTACGAGCAGTACTTC.

The rearrangement joins TRBV12-3 or TRBV12-4 to TRBJ1-5, with a possible D match to TRBD1 (5 bases). The CDR3 contains 13 residues. V was cut by 6 bases and J by 4 bases, with 10 bases left in between. CDR3 coding DNA: TGTGCCAGCAGCGGGACCGAGAATCAGCCCCAGCATTTT. Translated, it gives CASSGTENQPQHF.

The chain uses TRBV7-3 and TRBJ2-7; D is possibly TRBD2 (7 bases). This CDR3 region has 15 residues. V was pared by 6 bases and J by 3 bases, with 18 bases between. Germline CDR1 is SGHTA and CDR2 is FQGTGA. The CDR3 DNA reads as TGTGCCAGCAGTGCCACGGGGGGCACCTTCTACGAGCAGTACTTC. It encodes CASSATGGTFYEQYF.

On this clonotype itself: The junction does not match germline at one end; this may be a read error. The rearrangement links TRBV15 to TRBJ2-7; TRBD2 matches 7 bases. The germline V gene has CDR1 LNHNV and CDR2 YYDKDF (reference sequence). CDR3 length: 16 amino acids. The DNA of the CDR3 is TGTACCACCAGCAGCGGTCCAGCGGGAAGCTCCTACGAGCAGTACTTC. Its translation: CTTSSGPAGSSYEQYF.